These T cell receptor beta chains were read from a single sample in a study of type 1 regulatory T cells. No antigens are known for them. Using its own MiXCR run on the reads, TCRdb lists one record per CDR3 protein. The table lists around 62,000 distinct CDR3 sequences, around 68% of them singletons. The sequencing input was cultured T cells, either the whole culture or a sorted T cell fraction (not recorded which). The receptor set was obtained from a human donor in good health. CDR3s include the opening cysteine and the closing phenylalanine or tryptophan. A D gene is named only where the DNA matches it firmly. The listing skips clone size in some rows; elsewhere it reads once, few, many or a size class.

D	size	V	J	CDR3	DNA
-	-	TRBV27	TRBJ1-4	CASRRPAPGNNEKLFF	TGTGCCAGCAGGCGGCCGGCGCCAGGAAATAATGAAAAACTGTTTTTT
TRBD2	-	TRBV25-1	TRBJ2-3	CASSAAGATDTQYF	TGTGCCAGCAGTGCAGCGGGAGCGACAGATACGCAGTATTTT
TRBD2	-	TRBV5-1	TRBJ2-3	CASSLAAGLAEETSTDTQYF	TGCGCCAGCAGCTTGGCCGCCGGACTAGCGGAAGAGACTAGCACAGATACGCAGTATTTT
-	-	TRBV6-2/TRBV6-3	TRBJ2-1	CASSYSVREQFF	TGTGCCAGCAGTTACTCTGTCCGGGAGCAGTTCTTC
-	-	TRBV7-9	TRBJ2-1	CASSLTHPADEQFF	TGTGCCAGCAGCTTAACCCATCCAGCGGATGAGCAGTTCTTC
TRBD2	-	TRBV19	TRBJ2-1	CASSIVAGGNNEQFF	TGTGCCAGTAGTATAGTAGCGGGAGGCAACAATGAGCAGTTCTTC
-	-	TRBV25-1	TRBJ2-6	CASSESGSRSGANVLTF	TGTGCCAGCAGTGAGTCGGGGTCCCGCTCTGGGGCCAACGTCCTGACTTTC
-	few	TRBV20-1	TRBJ2-3	CSASPINGGHTQYF	TGCAGTGCTAGTCCCATCAACGGGGGACATACGCAGTATTTT
-	-	TRBV28	TRBJ2-7	CASSFPLAGPSYEQYF	TGTGCCAGCAGTTTCCCCCTCGCGGGTCCTTCCTACGAGCAGTACTTC
-	few	TRBV10-3	TRBJ1-5	CAIRDSGPQHF	TGTGCCATCAGAGACAGCGGACCCCAGCATTTT
TRBD1	medium-sized	TRBV30	TRBJ1-2	CAWRNPDRAGYTF	TGTGCCTGGAGAAACCCGGACAGGGCTGGCTACACCTTC
TRBD1	-	TRBV28	TRBJ1-5	CASSSRTGGAAQPQHF	TGTGCCAGCAGTTCCCGGACAGGGGGCGCGGCTCAGCCCCAGCATTTT
-	-	TRBV9	TRBJ2-7	CASSVGAATTPPYEQYF	TGTGCCAGCAGCGTAGGTGCAGCGACCACACCACCCTACGAGCAGTACTTC
TRBD1	-	TRBV19	TRBJ2-5	CASSVMDRGEETQYF	TGTGCCAGTAGTGTGATGGACAGGGGAGAAGAGACCCAGTACTTC
TRBD2	few	TRBV7-9	TRBJ2-7	CASSLTSGTYEQYF	TGTGCCAGCAGCTTGACAAGCGGGACCTACGAGCAGTACTTC
-	-	TRBV20-1	TRBJ2-4	CSASELAKNIQYF	TGCAGTGCTAGCGAATTAGCCAAAAACATTCAGTACTTC
-	-	TRBV7-2	TRBJ2-3	CASSFRGGAGTDTQYF	TGTGCCAGCAGCTTCCGAGGGGGAGCAGGCACAGATACGCAGTATTTT
-	-	TRBV20-1	TRBJ1-5	CSANRDNQPQHF	TGCAGTGCTAACAGGGACAATCAGCCCCAGCATTTT
TRBD1	-	TRBV27	TRBJ1-4	CASSKTAPGQVNEKLFF	TGTGCCAGCAGCAAAACTGCTCCGGGACAGGTTAATGAAAAACTGTTTTTC
-	-	TRBV30	TRBJ2-3	CAFHSWVGSDTQYF	TGTGCCTTCCACAGTTGGGTGGGTTCAGATACGCAGTATTTT
TRBD1	-	TRBV20-1	TRBJ1-5	CSASRRTGKTQPQHF	TGCAGTGCCAGCCGGAGGACAGGGAAAACTCAGCCCCAGCATTTT
TRBD2	-	TRBV5-1	TRBJ2-3	CASSLPGTRFSDTQYF	TGCGCCAGCAGCTTGCCCGGGACTAGATTTTCAGATACGCAGTATTTT
TRBD1	-	TRBV7-2	TRBJ2-7	CASSSGQGLFYEQYF	TGTGCCAGCAGCTCCGGACAGGGGTTGTTTTACGAGCAGTACTTC
TRBD1	few	TRBV28	TRBJ2-7	CASSSGTGAYEQYF	TGTGCCAGCAGTTCCGGGACAGGGGCCTACGAGCAGTACTTC
TRBD2	-	TRBV24-1	TRBJ2-2	CATSDLTSGTDTGELFF	TGTGCCACCAGTGATCTGACTAGCGGGACCGACACCGGGGAGCTGTTTTTT
TRBD1	-	TRBV28	TRBJ2-5	CASRRDRGPETQYF	TGTGCCAGCAGACGGGACAGGGGGCCAGAGACCCAGTACTTC
TRBD2	-	TRBV29-1	TRBJ2-3	CSVGLAGGGATDTQYF	TGCAGCGTCGGACTAGCGGGGGGAGGGGCCACAGATACGCAGTATTTT
-	few	TRBV27	TRBJ1-5	CASSLSSGGSQPQHF	TGTGCCAGCAGTTTATCGTCGGGAGGGAGTCAGCCCCAGCATTTT
TRBD2	-	TRBV9	TRBJ2-5	CASSVFAGEGETQYF	TGTGCCAGCAGCGTTTTTGCGGGGGAAGGGGAGACCCAGTACTTC
-	once	TRBV9	TRBJ2-2	CASSVDLGSVGELFF	TGTGCCAGCAGCGTAGACCTGGGGAGCGTCGGGGAGCTGTTTTTT
-	few	TRBV4-1	TRBJ1-3	CASSQQGSGGNTIYF	TGCGCCAGCAGTCAACAGGGCTCGGGAGGAAACACCATATATTTT
TRBD2	-	TRBV27	TRBJ2-7	CASRRTSGSYEQYF	TGTGCCAGCAGGAGGACTAGCGGGAGTTACGAGCAGTACTTC
-	-	TRBV4-1	TRBJ2-1	CASSQDYVQSGNEQFF	TGCGCCAGCAGCCAAGATTATGTACAGTCGGGCAATGAGCAGTTCTTC
-	once	TRBV19	TRBJ1-1	CASSIGELRNTEAFF	TGTGCCAGTAGTATCGGGGAACTGAGGAACACTGAAGCTTTCTTT
-	-	TRBV2	TRBJ2-7	CASSIQGLVEQYF	TGTGCCAGCAGTATACAGGGTTTGGTCGAGCAGTACTTC
-	-	TRBV3-1	TRBJ2-3	CASSQVGGGASDTQYF	TGTGCCAGCAGCCAAGTGGGAGGGGGAGCTTCAGATACGCAGTATTTT
-	few	TRBV6-5	TRBJ2-5	CASSYQRGIVETQYF	TGTGCCAGCAGTTACCAAAGGGGTATAGTGGAGACCCAGTACTTC
TRBD2	-	TRBV5-1	TRBJ2-1	CASCIAGDNEQFF	TGCGCCAGCTGCATAGCGGGAGACAATGAGCAGTTCTTC
-	-	TRBV7-9	TRBJ2-3	CASDQSLTGTDTQYF	TGTGCCAGCGACCAATCTCTCACAGGCACAGATACGCAGTATTTT
TRBD1	-	TRBV20-1	TRBJ1-5	CSAWDSSNQPQHF	TGCAGTGCTTGGGACAGTAGCAATCAGCCCCAGCATTTT